The rows below give T cell receptor beta chains drawn from one sample of a study of T cell responses to AZD1222 COVID-19 vaccine. The data were produced by immunoSEQ multiplex PCR, yet TCRdb's version contains in-frame clones alone and is incomplete. The data hold roughly 100,000 clones, with 80% to 90% observed a single time. The source was peripheral blood, collected on day 0 of AZD1222 vaccination. All receptors come from an adult in good health. CDR3s include the opening cysteine and the closing phenylalanine or tryptophan. The D gene is left open where the match is weak. Some rows have no size entry. The others give once, few or many, or a class for an expanded clone.

j_call,d_call,v_call,clone_size,cdr3_nt,cdr3_aa
TRBJ1-2,TRBD1,TRBV6-5,.,TGTGCCAGCAGCCCCCGGACAGGGAATTATCCTGGCTACACCTTC,CASSPRTGNYPGYTF
TRBJ1-1,.,TRBV28,.,TGTGCCAGCAGTACCCCACCCCCCGGGGCCGGGACTGAAGCTTTCTTT,CASSTPPPGAGTEAFF
TRBJ1-6,.,TRBV5-6,.,TGTGCCAGCAGCTCCCACCTCGACAGGAGGGTTTCACCCCTCCACTTT,CASSSHLDRRVSPLHF
TRBJ1-5,.,TRBV25-1,.,TGTGCCAGCAGTGAAGGGGCGATAGCAGGGTTTAATCAGCCCCAGCATTTT,CASSEGAIAGFNQPQHF
TRBJ1-6,TRBD1,TRBV24-1,.,TGTGCCACCAAGGGGACAGAGAATTCACCCCTCCACTTT,CATKGTENSPLHF
TRBJ1-5,.,TRBV28,.,TGTGCCAGCAGTTTCAGCAGGCGCCCTAATCAGCCCCAGCATTTT,CASSFSRRPNQPQHF
TRBJ2-7,TRBD1,TRBV7-3,.,TGTGCCAGCAGCAGAGGACAGGGGGGCGAGCAGTACTTC,CASSRGQGGEQYF
TRBJ1-1,TRBD1,TRBV18,.,TGTGCCAGCTCACCGGTCGAGGGCAGGGGGCCGGGCACTGAAGCTTTCTTT,CASSPVEGRGPGTEAFF
TRBJ2-7,.,TRBV2,.,TGTGCCAGCGGCTCTGACCCCTCCAAGGTGGAGTACTTC,CASGSDPSKVEYF
TRBJ1-2,TRBD1,TRBV4-3,.,TGCGCCAGCAGCCCCGACAGGGGTAACTATGGCTACACCTTC,CASSPDRGNYGYTF
TRBJ1-2,TRBD1,TRBV28,.,TGTGCCAGCAGTCACCAAACAGGGGGCAGAAGTGGCTACACCTTC,CASSHQTGGRSGYTF
TRBJ2-7,TRBD2,TRBV18,.,TGTGCCAGCTCGAAGGATCCGGGACTATCGACCTACGAGCAGTACTTC,CASSKDPGLSTYEQYF
TRBJ2-7,.,TRBV4-1,once,TGCGCCAGCAGCAAGCAGGACCCAGACTACGAGCAGTACTTC,CASSKQDPDYEQYF
TRBJ2-5,.,TRBV12-5,.,TGTGCTAGTGGTCCTGGTACGGAGACCCAGTACTTC,CASGPGTETQYF
TRBJ2-7,TRBD2,TRBV6-2/TRBV6-3,.,TGTGCCAGCAGTGTCCGACTAGCGGGAATCTACGAGCAGTACTTC,CASSVRLAGIYEQYF
TRBJ1-2,.,TRBV3-1/TRBV3-2,.,TGTGCCAGCAGCCAAAAGGGGGGCGGTTATAACTATGGCTACACCTTC,CASSQKGGGYNYGYTF
TRBJ1-5,TRBD1,TRBV7-9,.,TGTGCCAGCAGCTTAGCCTTGGGACAGGCGGATCAGCCCCAGCATTTT,CASSLALGQADQPQHF
TRBJ2-3,.,TRBV19,.,TGTGCCACTGGACCAAGCGGGTATACGCAGTATTTT,CATGPSGYTQYF
TRBJ2-7,TRBD1,TRBV4-2,.,TGTGCCAGCAGCCAAGAGTGGGGACAGGGGTCCCACGAGCAGTACTTC,CASSQEWGQGSHEQYF
TRBJ1-5,.,TRBV28,.,TGTGCCAGCGGAAGCTTACCGGGGCGCAAGGAGTATAGCAATCAGCCCCAGCATTTT,CASGSLPGRKEYSNQPQHF
TRBJ1-5,.,TRBV19,.,TGTGCCAGTATGGATAACCCAGGGGCCCCCAATCAGCCCCAGCATTTT,CASMDNPGAPNQPQHF
TRBJ2-7,.,TRBV4-2,.,TGTGCCAGCAGCCAAGATCTCCGGTCTAGGGAGCAGTACTTC,CASSQDLRSREQYF
TRBJ2-5,.,TRBV9,.,TGTGCCAGCAGCGTAGACGGGACGGGGAACCAAGAGACCCAGTACTTC,CASSVDGTGNQETQYF
TRBJ2-3,.,TRBV7-3,.,TGTGCCAGTTCTCTCGAGGCAGCGACAGATACGCAGTATTTT,CASSLEAATDTQYF
TRBJ1-1,.,TRBV6-5,.,TGTGCCAGCAGAGAGACGGCGAACACTGAAGCTTTCTTT,CASRETANTEAFF
TRBJ1-4,TRBD1,TRBV19,.,TGTGCCAGCAAAGACAGGGGGCGAATAAAACTGTTTTTT,CASKDRGRIKLFF
TRBJ1-6,.,TRBV18,.,TGTGCCAGCTCAGCCCTCTCTTACAGGGAAAGTTCCTATAATTCACCCCTCCACTTT,CASSALSYRESSYNSPLHF
TRBJ2-3,.,TRBV3-1/TRBV3-2,.,TGTGCCAGCAGCCAAAATAGGGATACGCAGTATTTT,CASSQNRDTQYF
TRBJ1-1,.,TRBV20-1,.,TGCAGTTGGTGGGAGAACACTGAAGCTTTCTTT,CSWWENTEAFF
TRBJ2-4,TRBD1,TRBV6-5,.,TGTGCCAGCAGTTCGTGGGACAGGGGAGAGAACATTCAGTACTTC,CASSSWDRGENIQYF
TRBJ1-2,.,TRBV7-9,.,TGTGCCAGCAGCTTAATGGAGGGAAGGAGTGGCTACACCTTC,CASSLMEGRSGYTF
TRBJ1-5,TRBD1,TRBV6-5,.,TGTGCCAGCAGCGCCGGGACAGGGAACAATCAGCCCCAGCATTTT,CASSAGTGNNQPQHF
TRBJ2-1,.,TRBV27,.,TGTGCCAGCATGTCCGGGGTGTCCAATGAGCAGTTCTTC,CASMSGVSNEQFF
TRBJ2-7,TRBD2,TRBV9,.,TGTGCCAGCAGCGAGGGGACTAGCGAGATCAAGCAGTACTTC,CASSEGTSEIKQYF
TRBJ1-6,.,TRBV28,.,TGTGCCAGCGACAGATCATATAATTCACCCCTCCACTTT,CASDRSYNSPLHF
TRBJ2-1,.,TRBV3-1/TRBV3-2,.,TGTGCCAGCAGCCAAGACGTGGGACCCTGGGATGAGCAGTTCTTC,CASSQDVGPWDEQFF
TRBJ2-2,TRBD2,TRBV19,.,TGTGCCAGTAGTATAGGGACTAGCGTCACCGGGGAGCTGTTTTTT,CASSIGTSVTGELFF